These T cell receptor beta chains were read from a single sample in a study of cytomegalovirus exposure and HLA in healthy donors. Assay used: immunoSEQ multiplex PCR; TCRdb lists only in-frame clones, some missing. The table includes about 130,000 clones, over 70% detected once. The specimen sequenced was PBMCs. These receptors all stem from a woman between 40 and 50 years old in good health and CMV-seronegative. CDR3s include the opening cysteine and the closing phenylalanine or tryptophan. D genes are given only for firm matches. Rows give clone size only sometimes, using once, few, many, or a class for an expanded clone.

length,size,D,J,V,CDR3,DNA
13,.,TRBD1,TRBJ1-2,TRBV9,CASSGDRGSGYTF,TGTGCCAGCAGCGGAGACAGGGGCAGCGGCTACACCTTC
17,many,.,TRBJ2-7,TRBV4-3,CASSQDYPGVNSYEQYF,TGCGCCAGCAGCCAAGATTATCCGGGGGTCAACTCCTACGAGCAGTACTTC
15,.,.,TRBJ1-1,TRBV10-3,CAISIATGLNTEAFF,TGTGCCATCAGCATTGCGACGGGGTTGAACACTGAAGCTTTCTTT
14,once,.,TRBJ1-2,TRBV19,CASNDRHTNYGYTF,TGTGCCAGTAATGACAGGCATACTAACTATGGCTACACCTTC
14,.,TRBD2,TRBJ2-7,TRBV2,CASSPGTSPYEQYF,TGTGCCAGCAGCCCCGGGACTAGCCCTTACGAGCAGTACTTC
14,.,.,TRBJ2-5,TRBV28,CASSQTPYQETQYF,TGTGCCAGCAGTCAGACACCTTACCAAGAGACCCAGTACTTC
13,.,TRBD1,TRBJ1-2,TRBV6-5,CASSYAGGKDYTF,TGTGCCAGCAGTTACGCAGGGGGAAAGGACTACACCTTC
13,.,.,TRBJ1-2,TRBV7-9,CASSFNRDNGYTF,TGTGCCAGCAGCTTTAACAGGGACAATGGCTACACCTTC
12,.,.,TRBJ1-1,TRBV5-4,CASSSVSTEAFF,TGTGCCAGCAGCTCCGTCTCCACTGAAGCTTTCTTT
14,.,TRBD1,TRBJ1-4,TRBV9,CASSASGGNEKLFF,TGTGCCAGCAGCGCCTCAGGGGGCAATGAAAAACTGTTTTTT
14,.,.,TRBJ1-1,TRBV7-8,CASSFGGVGTEAFF,TGTGCCAGCAGCTTTGGCGGGGTAGGGACTGAAGCTTTCTTT
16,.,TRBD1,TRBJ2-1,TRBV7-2,CASSSRDRGPYNEQFF,TGTGCCAGCAGCTCAAGGGACAGGGGGCCTTACAATGAGCAGTTCTTC
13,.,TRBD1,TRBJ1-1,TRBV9,CASSDRVHTEAFF,TGTGCCAGCTCGGACAGGGTTCACACTGAAGCTTTCTTT
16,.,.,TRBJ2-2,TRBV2,CASSEPQAANTGELFF,TGTGCCAGCAGTGAGCCCCAGGCTGCGAACACCGGGGAGCTGTTTTTT
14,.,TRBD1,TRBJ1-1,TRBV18,CASSPGQVITEAFF,TGTGCCAGCTCACCGGGACAGGTCATAACTGAAGCTTTCTTT
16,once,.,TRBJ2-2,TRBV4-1,CASSQVRESPTGELFF,TGCGCCAGCAGCCAAGTCAGGGAAAGTCCCACCGGGGAGCTGTTTTTT
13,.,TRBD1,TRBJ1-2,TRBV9,CASSLTGADGYTF,TGTGCCAGCAGCCTAACAGGGGCGGATGGCTACACCTTC
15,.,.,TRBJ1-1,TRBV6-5,CASSYGGRLNTEAFF,TGTGCCAGCAGTTACGGGGGCAGACTGAACACTGAAGCTTTCTTT
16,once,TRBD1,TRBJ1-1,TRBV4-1,CASSLTPTGMNTEAFF,TGCGCCAGCAGCCTGACCCCGACAGGGATGAACACTGAAGCTTTCTTT
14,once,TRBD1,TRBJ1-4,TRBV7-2,CASSQQGTGEKLFF,TGTGCCAGCAGCCAACAGGGGACGGGTGAAAAACTGTTTTTT
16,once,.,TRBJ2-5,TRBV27,CASQRVGASGSVTQYF,TGTGCCAGCCAAAGGGTGGGGGCGTCGGGTTCTGTGACCCAGTACTTC
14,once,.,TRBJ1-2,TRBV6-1,CASSWGSFNYGYTF,TGTGCCAGCAGTTGGGGCAGTTTTAACTATGGCTACACCTTC
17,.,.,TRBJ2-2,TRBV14,CASSQRIPNQNTGELFF,TGTGCCAGCAGCCAGCGGATCCCCAACCAGAACACCGGGGAGCTGTTTTTT
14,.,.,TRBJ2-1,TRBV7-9,CAQQASQAHNEQFF,TGTGCGCAGCAGGCCAGCCAAGCACACAATGAGCAGTTCTTC
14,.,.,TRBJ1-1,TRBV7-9,CASTRDGPVRKAFF,TGTGCCAGCACCCGAGATGGGCCAGTACGTAAAGCTTTCTTT
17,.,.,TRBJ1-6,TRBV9,CASSLGQATSYNSPLHF,TGTGCCAGCAGCCTAGGGCAGGCAACTTCCTATAATTCACCCCTCCACTTT
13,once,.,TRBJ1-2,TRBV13,CASSPQGLYGYTF,TGTGCCAGCAGCCCCCAGGGTCTCTATGGCTACACCTTC
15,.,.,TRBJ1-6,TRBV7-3,CASSLMGGDNSPLHF,TGTGCCAGCAGCTTAATGGGGGGGGACAATTCACCCCTCCACTTT
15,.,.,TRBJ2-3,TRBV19,CASSMGGGSTDTQYF,TGTGCCAGTAGTATGGGGGGGGGCTCCACAGATACGCAGTATTTT
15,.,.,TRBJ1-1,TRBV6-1,CASSRSHRANTEAFF,TGTGCCAGCAGTCGTAGCCACAGGGCGAACACTGAAGCTTTCTTT
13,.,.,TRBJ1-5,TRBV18,CASSPSGNQPQHF,TGTGCCAGCTCACCATCGGGAAATCAGCCCCAGCATTTT
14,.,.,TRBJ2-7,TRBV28,CASSFRWTYYEQYF,TGTGCCAGCAGTTTTCGTTGGACTTACTACGAGCAGTACTTC
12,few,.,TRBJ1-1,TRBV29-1,CSAGKGDTEAFF,TGCAGCGCTGGGAAGGGGGACACTGAAGCTTTCTTT
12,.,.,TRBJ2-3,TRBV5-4,CASSFRRDTQYF,TGTGCCAGCAGCTTTAGGCGGGATACGCAGTATTTT
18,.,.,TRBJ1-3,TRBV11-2,CASSLVKGLYRPGNTIYF,TGTGCCAGCAGCTTAGTTAAGGGGTTGTATCGTCCGGGAAACACCATATATTTT
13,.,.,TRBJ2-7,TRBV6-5,CASSYPRGREQYF,TGTGCCAGCAGTTACCCCCGAGGGAGAGAGCAGTACTTC
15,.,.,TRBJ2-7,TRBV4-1,CASSQTTGNSYEQYF,TGCGCCAGCAGCCAAACGACAGGAAACTCCTACGAGCAGTACTTC
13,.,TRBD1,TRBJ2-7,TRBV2,CASSGDRGRRQYF,TGTGCCAGCAGTGGCGACAGGGGGCGCAGGCAGTACTTC
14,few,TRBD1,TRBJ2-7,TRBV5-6,CASSARTGGYEQYF,TGTGCCAGCAGCGCCAGGACAGGGGGTTACGAGCAGTACTTC
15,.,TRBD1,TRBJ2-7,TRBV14,CASSRSEGTGDEQYF,TGTGCCAGCAGCCGATCAGAGGGGACAGGGGACGAGCAGTACTTC
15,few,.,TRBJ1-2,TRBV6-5,CASSNTGHLFYGYTF,TGTGCCAGCAGTAACACAGGTCACCTTTTCTATGGCTACACCTTC
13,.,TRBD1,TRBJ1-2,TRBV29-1,CSVRTGGNYGYTF,TGCAGCGTCCGGACAGGGGGCAACTATGGCTACACCTTC
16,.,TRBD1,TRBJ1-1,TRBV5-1,CASSLDNRQGSTEAFF,TGCGCCAGCAGCTTGGACAACCGACAGGGATCCACTGAAGCTTTCTTT
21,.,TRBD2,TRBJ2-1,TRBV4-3,CASSQDRVAGSKERYYNEQFF,TGCGCCAGCAGCCAAGATCGGGTAGCGGGATCAAAAGAACGATACTACAATGAGCAGTTCTTC
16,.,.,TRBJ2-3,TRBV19,CASSTGRARGKDTQYF,TGTGCCAGTAGTACTGGTAGGGCCAGGGGAAAAGATACGCAGTATTTT
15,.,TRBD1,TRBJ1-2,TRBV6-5,CATISGRGPNYGYTF,TGTGCCACCATCTCGGGAAGGGGGCCTAACTATGGCTACACCTTC
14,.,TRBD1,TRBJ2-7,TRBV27,CASSLTGVSYEQYF,TGTGCCAGCAGTCTTACAGGGGTCTCCTACGAGCAGTACTTC
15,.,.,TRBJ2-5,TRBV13,CASTSLGGEKETQYF,TGTGCCAGCACCTCCCTTGGCGGGGAAAAAGAGACCCAGTACTTC
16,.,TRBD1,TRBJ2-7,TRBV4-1,CASSQDVGQGVQEQYF,TGCGCCAGCAGCCAAGATGTAGGTCAGGGGGTGCAAGAGCAGTACTTC
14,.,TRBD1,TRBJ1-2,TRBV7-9,CASSPGQGADGYTF,TGTGCCAGCAGCCCGGGACAGGGGGCAGATGGCTACACCTTC
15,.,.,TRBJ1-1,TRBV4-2,CASSQDSTGNTEAFF,TGTGCCAGCAGCCAAGATTCGACGGGGAACACTGAAGCTTTCTTT
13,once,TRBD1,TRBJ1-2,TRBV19,CAIRERDSYGYTF,TGTGCCATCCGGGAAAGGGACAGCTATGGCTACACCTTC
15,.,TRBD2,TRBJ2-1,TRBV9,CASSPGAGDYNEQFF,TGTGCCAGCAGCCCTGGAGCGGGGGACTACAATGAGCAGTTCTTC
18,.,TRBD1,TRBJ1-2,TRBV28,CASSFSSGTGLSNYGYTF,TGTGCCAGCAGTTTTTCATCTGGGACAGGGCTGTCTAACTATGGCTACACCTTC
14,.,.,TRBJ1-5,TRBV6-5,CASRAQGSNQPQHF,TGTGCCAGCAGAGCACAGGGAAGCAATCAGCCCCAGCATTTT
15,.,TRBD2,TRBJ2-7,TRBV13,CASSLLAGGPGEQYF,TGTGCCAGCAGCTTGTTAGCGGGAGGGCCAGGCGAGCAGTACTTC
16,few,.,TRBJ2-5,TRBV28,CASSLGTPFDQETQYF,TGTGCCAGCAGTTTGGGGACTCCCTTTGACCAGGAGACCCAGTACTTC
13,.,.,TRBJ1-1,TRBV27,CASSPNMNTEAFF,TGTGCCAGCAGTCCAAACATGAACACTGAAGCTTTCTTT
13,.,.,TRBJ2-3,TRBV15,CATSRVGTDTQYF,TGTGCCACCAGCAGAGTCGGCACAGATACGCAGTATTTT
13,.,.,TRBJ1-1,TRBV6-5,CASSESAVVGAFF,TGTGCCAGCAGTGAAAGCGCGGTGGTCGGGGCTTTCTTT